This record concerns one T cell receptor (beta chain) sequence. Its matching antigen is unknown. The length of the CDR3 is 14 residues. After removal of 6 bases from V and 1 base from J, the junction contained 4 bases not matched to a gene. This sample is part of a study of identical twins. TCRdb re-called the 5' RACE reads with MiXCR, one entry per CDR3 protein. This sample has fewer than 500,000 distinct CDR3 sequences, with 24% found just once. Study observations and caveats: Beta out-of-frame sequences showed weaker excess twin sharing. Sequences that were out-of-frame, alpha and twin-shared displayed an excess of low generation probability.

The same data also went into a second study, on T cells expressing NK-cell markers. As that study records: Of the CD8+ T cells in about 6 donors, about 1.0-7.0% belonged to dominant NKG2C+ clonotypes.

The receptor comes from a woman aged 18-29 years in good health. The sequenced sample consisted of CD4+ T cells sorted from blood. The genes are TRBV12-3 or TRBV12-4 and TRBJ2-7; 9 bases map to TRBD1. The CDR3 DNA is TGTGCCAGCAGGGGGACAGGGACATCCTACGAGCAGTACTTC. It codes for CASRGTGTSYEQYF.